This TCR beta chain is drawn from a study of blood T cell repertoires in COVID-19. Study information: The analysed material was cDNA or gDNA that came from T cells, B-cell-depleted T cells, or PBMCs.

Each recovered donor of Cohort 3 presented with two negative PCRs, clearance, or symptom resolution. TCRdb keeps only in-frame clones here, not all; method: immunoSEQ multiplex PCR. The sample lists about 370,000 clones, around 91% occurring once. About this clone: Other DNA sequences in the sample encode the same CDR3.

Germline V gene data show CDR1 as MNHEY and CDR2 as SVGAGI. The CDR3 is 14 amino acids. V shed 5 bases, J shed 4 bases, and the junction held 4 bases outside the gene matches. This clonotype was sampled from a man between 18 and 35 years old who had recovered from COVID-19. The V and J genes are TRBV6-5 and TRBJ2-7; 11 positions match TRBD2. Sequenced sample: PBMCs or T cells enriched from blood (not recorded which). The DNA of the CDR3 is TGTGCCAGCAGTCGCACTAGCGGGAGTTACGAGCAGTACTTC. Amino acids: CASSRTSGSYEQYF.